One sample yielded the 8 T cell receptor beta chains listed below, sequenced in a study of beta chain features in type 1 diabetes listed by TCRdb under 2018. Libraries came from the immunoSEQ multiplex PCR assay. The entire isolated RNA was reverse transcribed using the High Capacity cDNA Reverse Transcription Kit, and thus expressed TCRB transcripts were sequenced. Sourced from immuneACCESS, this table was stored by TCRdb with only in-frame sequences that have V and J called. A share of the clones is absent; for the studies checked, an unresolved V gene accounts for under half, and the remainder has no known explanation. The sample data list about 400,000 clones, and 10% to 15% of these were observed just once. Jointly, the top ten make up 0.017% of the sample. Sample: naive CD4+ T cells from blood. According to the study, the label for this sample's cell subset or site signals: true naive CD4+ T cells. All receptors come from a man younger than 35 in good health.

This clone has only a few counts. CDR3 region: CASSARGRNYGYTF. CDR3 DNA sequence: TGCGCCAGCAGCGCCAGGGGACGGAACTATGGCTACACCTTC. V and J are TRBV4-3 and TRBJ1-2; TRBD1 is a possible D gene (6 bases). The germline V gene has CDR1 LGHNA and CDR2 YSLEER. The CDR3 runs to 14 residues. V lost 5 bases and J lost 2, with 12 bases in between.

This clone came up a few times. The chain links TRBV28 to TRBJ1-4; TRBD1 aligns across 7 bases. CDR3 length: 15 amino acids. V lost 5 bases, J lost 7 bases, and 10 bases stayed unmatched. CDR1 is MDHEN, CDR2 SYDVKM, per germline. DNA of the CDR3: TGTGCCAGCAGTCGCCCGGGGACAGCGGGTGAAAAACTGTTTTTT. Protein product: CASSRPGTAGEKLFF.

The chain couples TRBV27 to TRBJ1-2; 7 nucleotides match TRBD1. V trimming: 4 bases; J trimming: 8 bases; junction bases outside the gene matches: 22. Germline V gives CDR1 MNHEY, CDR2 SMNVEV (reference sequence). The CDR3 is made up of 18 amino acids. The CDR3 loop reads CASSSLLVSGQRYRGYTF. For the CDR3, the DNA is TGTGCCAGCAGTTCCCTCTTGGTTTCGGGACAGCGGTATAGGGGCTACACCTTC.

The sample holds a few counts of this clone. The J gene is TRBJ2-7, the V gene TRBV7-9; 7 bases match TRBD1. The CDR3 totals 14 residues. Trimming at V came to 5 bases and at J to 3 bases, leaving 7 bases not matched to a gene. Germline lookup yields CDR1 SEHNR and CDR2 FQNEAQ (reference sequence). CDR3 DNA: TGTGCCAGCAGCCTAGGGTGGACAGGCTACGAGCAGTACTTC. Residues: CASSLGWTGYEQYF.

The chain links TRBV28 to TRBJ1-1; D may be TRBD1 (5 bases). CDR3 length equals 16 residues. V was trimmed by 2 bases and J by 0 bases, leaving 13 bases between them. Germline lookup yields CDR1 MDHEN and CDR2 SYDVKM. The CDR3 loop reads CASSLLQTVMNTEAFF. The CDR3 DNA is TGTGCCAGCAGTTTACTACAGACAGTCATGAACACTGAAGCTTTCTTT.

A few counts support this clone. The chain joins TRBV7-9 to TRBJ2-7, with D perhaps TRBD2 (6 bases). The CDR3 length is 12 residues. The V and J ends lost 0 bases and 9 bases respectively, with 9 bases between them. Germline V lookup: CDR1 SEHNR, CDR2 FQNEAQ (reference sequence). CDR3 nucleotides: TGTGCCAGCAGCTTAGCGGGGGGACGGCAGTACTTC. It encodes CASSLAGGRQYF.

The chain links TRBV7-2 to TRBJ2-3; 10 bases agree with TRBD1. V lost 6 bases and J lost 4; bases outside the gene matches: 10. From germline, CDR1 is SGHTA and CDR2 FQGNSA. The CDR3 is made up of 16 amino acids. The CDR3, as DNA: TGTGCCAGCAGTTCAACGGACAGGGGGTACGCAGATACGCAGTATTTT. Protein product: CASSSTDRGYADTQYF.

Of note for this clone: Additional DNA sequences in this sample encode the identical CDR3. The V gene is TRBV7-2, the J gene TRBJ1-2; 7 bases match TRBD1. The CDR3 extends over 13 amino acids. The germline CDR1 and CDR2 sequences are SGHTA and FQGNSA. V was pared by 0 bases and J by 8 bases, with 3 bases of the junction left unmatched. CDR3 nucleotides: TGTGCCAGCAGCTTAGCCCAGGGGGGAGGCTACACCTTC. Amino acids: CASSLAQGGGYTF.